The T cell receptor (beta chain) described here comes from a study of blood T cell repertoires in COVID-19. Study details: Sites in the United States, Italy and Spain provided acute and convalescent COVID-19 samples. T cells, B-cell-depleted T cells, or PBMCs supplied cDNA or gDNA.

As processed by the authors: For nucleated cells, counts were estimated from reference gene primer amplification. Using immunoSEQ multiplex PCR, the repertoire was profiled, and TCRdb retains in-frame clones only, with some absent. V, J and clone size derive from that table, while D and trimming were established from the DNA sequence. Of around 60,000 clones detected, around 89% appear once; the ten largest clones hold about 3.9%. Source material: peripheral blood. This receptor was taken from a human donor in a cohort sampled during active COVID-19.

The CDR3 loop is CASSFSGFEKLFF. CDR3 bases: TGTGCCAGCAGTTTTTCAGGGTTTGAAAAACTGTTTTTT. The rearrangement uses TRBV28 and TRBJ1-4; weak D call: TRBD1 (5 bases). This CDR3 is 13 amino acids long. Looked up from germline, CDR1 is MDHEN and CDR2 is SYDVKM. Trimming removed 3 bases at V and 7 bases at J, with 9 bases between.